The clone carrying this TCR beta chain was observed a few times. Different DNA sequences within this sample yield the same CDR3. Using immunoSEQ multiplex PCR, the repertoire was profiled, and TCRdb retains in-frame clones only, with some absent. The repertoire has hundreds of thousands of clones, approximately 78% of them found once; the top ten carry about an eighth. In germline, CDR1 is SEHNR, CDR2 FQNEAQ (reference sequence). There are 12 residues in the CDR3. Deletions cut 3 bases from V and 7 bases from J, with 7 bases between. This specimen comes from a study of blood T cell repertoires in COVID-19.

Sequencing was done on a sample of peripheral blood. The sequence derives from a woman aged 60-70 years with active or convalescent COVID-19. The chain recombines TRBV7-9 with TRBJ1-5; D uncertain. CDR3 DNA: TGTGCCAGCAGCTTCGGGAGCCAGCCCCAGCATTTT. This sequence encodes CASSFGSQPQHF.